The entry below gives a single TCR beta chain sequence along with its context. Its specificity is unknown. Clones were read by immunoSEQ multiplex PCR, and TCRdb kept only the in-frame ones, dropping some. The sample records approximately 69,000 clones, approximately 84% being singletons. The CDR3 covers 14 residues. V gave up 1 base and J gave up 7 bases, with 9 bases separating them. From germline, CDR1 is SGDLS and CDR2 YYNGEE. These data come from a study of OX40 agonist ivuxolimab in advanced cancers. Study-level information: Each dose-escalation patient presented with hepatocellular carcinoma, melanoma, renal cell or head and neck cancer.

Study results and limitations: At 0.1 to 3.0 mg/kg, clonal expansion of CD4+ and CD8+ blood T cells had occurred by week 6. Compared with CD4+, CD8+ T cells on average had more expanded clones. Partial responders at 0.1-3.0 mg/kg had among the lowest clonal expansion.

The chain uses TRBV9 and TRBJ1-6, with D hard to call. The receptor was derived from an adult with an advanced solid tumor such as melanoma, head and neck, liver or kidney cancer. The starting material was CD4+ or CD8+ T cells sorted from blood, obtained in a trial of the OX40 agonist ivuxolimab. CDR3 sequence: CASSVSGRNSPLHF. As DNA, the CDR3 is TGTGCCAGCAGCGTATCGGGTCGCAATTCACCCCTCCACTTT.